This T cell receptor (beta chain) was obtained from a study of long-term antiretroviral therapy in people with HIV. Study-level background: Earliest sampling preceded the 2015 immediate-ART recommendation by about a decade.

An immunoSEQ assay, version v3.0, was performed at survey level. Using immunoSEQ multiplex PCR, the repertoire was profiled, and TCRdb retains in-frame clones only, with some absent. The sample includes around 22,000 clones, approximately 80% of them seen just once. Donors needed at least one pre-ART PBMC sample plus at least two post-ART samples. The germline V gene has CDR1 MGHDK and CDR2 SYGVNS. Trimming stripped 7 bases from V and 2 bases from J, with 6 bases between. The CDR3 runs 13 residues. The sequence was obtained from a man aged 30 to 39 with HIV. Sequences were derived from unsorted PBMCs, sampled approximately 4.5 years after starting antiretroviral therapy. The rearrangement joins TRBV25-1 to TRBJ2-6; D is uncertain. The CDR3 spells CASTLTGANVLTF. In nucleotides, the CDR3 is TGTGCCAGCACCTTGACTGGGGCCAACGTCCTGACTTTC.